This record concerns one T cell receptor (beta chain) sequence. What it binds is unknown. The CDR3 extends over 16 amino acids. CDR1 is SGDLS, CDR2 YYNGEE, per germline. Trimming at V came to 4 bases and at J to 8 bases, leaving 12 bases not matched to a gene. The sample is drawn from a study of T-cell memory formation after mild COVID-19. The study's findings and limits: Some clones that responded turned up in pre-infection memory, which suggests that cross-reactive memory joined in. For second-wave clones that peaked at day 37, SARS-CoV-2 specificity went unverified.

The authors produced TCR alpha and TCR beta cDNA libraries with sample barcodes and UMIs by 5'RACE using constant-segment primers. Each CDR3 protein is one row after TCRdb ran MiXCR on the 5' RACE reads. The table lists around 200,000 distinct CDR3 sequences, about 10% of them singletons. The sequence was obtained from a man between 18 and 29 years old who had mild COVID-19 (a few samples of this study predate the infection). Cell type and time point are not known. Specimen: PBMCs or a T cell subset sorted from them (not recorded which). V usage is TRBV9 and J usage is TRBJ2-1; 10 positions match TRBD2. CDR3 sequence reads: CASSPPWASGGYEQFF. The CDR3 DNA reads as TGTGCCAGCAGCCCGCCCTGGGCTAGCGGGGGTTATGAGCAGTTCTTC.